The clone carrying this T cell receptor beta chain was found many times. Selection for sequencing was limited to patients who had shown CD8+CD57+ cell expansion by flow cytometry. Everyone among the patients had severe acquired aplastic anemia. At the time of blood sampling, patients had not yet received any therapy. TCR beta VDJ and CDR3 profiling used genomic DNA as template. TCRdb re-analysed the reads in MiXCR, keeping a single row per CDR3 protein. The repertoire holds 150,000 to 200,000 distinct CDR3 sequences, with roughly 48% as singletons. The sample belongs to a study of CD8+CD57+ T cells in acquired aplastic anemia. Overall study: Sorted cells (CD4+ and CD8+) yielded DNA amounts that averaged about 2.9 ug.

Germline lookup yields CDR1 LNHDA and CDR2 SQIVND (reference sequence). The CDR3 extends over 18 amino acids. V trimming: 6 bases; J trimming: 5 bases; junction bases outside the gene matches: 18. This rearrangement joins TRBV19 to TRBJ2-7, with 11 bases lining up with TRBD2. The sequence was collected from a human donor with aplastic anemia. The specimen sequenced was sorted CD4+, CD8+, or CD8+CD57+ T cells (not recorded which) from PBMCs. Here the CDR3 reads CASSPDPPSGGRSHEQYF. In nucleotides, the CDR3 is TGTGCCAGTAGCCCCGACCCCCCTAGCGGGGGGCGGTCCCACGAGCAGTACTTC.